The clone carrying this T cell receptor (beta chain) occurred many times. What it recognizes is unknown. TCRdb re-called the 5' RACE reads with MiXCR, one entry per CDR3 protein. The sample lists about 240,000 distinct CDR3 sequences, roughly a tenth seen once, with 9% to 10% in the top ten. The sample belongs to a study of identical twins. Overall study results and limits: Clonotypes of the beta chain that were abundant in cord blood carried fewer insertions (memory repertoires showed none).

Donors were all healthy Caucasians. Sequencing was done on a sample of memory T cells sorted from blood. The TCR was taken from a man between 45 and 60 years old in good health.

The CDR3, as DNA: TGTGCCAGCAGCTTGTACAAGACCTACGAGCAGTACTTC. It yields the protein CASSLYKTYEQYF. The rearrangement joins TRBV5-6 to TRBJ2-7; D gene ambiguous. Germline V gene sequence: CDR1 SGHDT, CDR2 YYEEEE. Trimming took off 1 base at V and 2 bases at J, with 7 bases between the two ends. CDR3 length: 13 residues. The variable domain in full, completed from reference TRBV5-6 and TRBJ2-7, reads DAGVTQSPTHLIKTRGQQVTLRCSPKSGHDTVSWYQQALGQGPQFIFQYYEEEERQRGNFPDRFSGHQFPNYSSELNVNALLLGDSALYLCASSLYKTYEQYFGPGTRLTVT.